This note documents a single T cell receptor (beta chain) sequence. Its antigen remains undetermined. No much larger clone is present one base from it, and per-base qualities are unavailable. The library relied on the immunoSEQ multiplex PCR assay. This immuneACCESS table, as held by TCRdb, lists in-frame sequences with V and J called but not all clones. Of the missing ones, under half trace to an unresolved V gene in checked studies; the others have no known cause. In all, the sample holds tens of thousands of clones, and approximately 85% of those were seen once. Of the sample, about 30% falls within the top ten clones. The study evaluated CTLA-4 blockade (ipilimumab) given together with focal radiation therapy in patients who had chemo-refractory metastatic non-small-cell lung cancer. This entry belongs to a study of radiotherapy plus CTLA-4 blockade in lung cancer (dated by TCRdb to about 2018). Regarding the study in general: Among enrolled patients, approximately 17% had an objective response and approximately 30% reached disease control.

General study outcomes and caveats: TCR clones derived from tumors expanded in peripheral blood after treatment with radiotherapy and ipilimumab. The strongest predictors of response were reported to be early dynamic shifts in blood T cell clones along with a rise in serum interferon-beta following radiation.

A distance of 13 bases separates the germline ends of V and J, which lose 1 base and 7 bases respectively. Inclusive of the bounding cysteine and phenylalanine, the CDR3 is 15 residues long. Only CDR3 DNA is held: 45 bases, read in frame from base 1. According to the germline V gene (reference sequence), CDR1 reads SEHNR and CDR2 reads FQNEAQ. Sequencing used peripheral blood, obtained from a patient treated with radiotherapy plus ipilimumab. The origin of this receptor is a human donor with non-small cell lung cancer whose response to radiotherapy plus ipilimumab could not be evaluated. The chain was built from TRBV7-9 and TRBJ1-4; a confident D gene designation cannot be given. The sequenced DNA: TGTGCCAGCAGCTTAGACGGAGGGTCCGGTGAAAAACTGTTTTTT. It translates as CASSLDGGSGEKLFF.